These 27 T cell receptor beta chains were sequenced from one sample in a study of cytomegalovirus exposure and HLA in healthy donors. The PCR employed 60 Vbeta primers together with 13 Jbeta primers. Using immunoSEQ multiplex PCR, the repertoire was profiled, and TCRdb retains in-frame clones only, with some absent. This sample has 150,000 to 200,000 clones, with 79% found just once. Sequencing input: PBMCs. These TCRs come from a woman in her 50s in good health and CMV-seronegative.

This CDR3 is CASRPGSVVNTEAFF. In DNA form, the CDR3 reads TGTGCCAGCAGACCGGGTTCCGTTGTGAACACTGAAGCTTTCTTT. The V call is TRBV6-1, the J call TRBJ1-1; D remains ambiguous. Trimming pared 6 bases from V and 0 bases from J, leaving 14 bases between. The CDR3 consists of 15 residues. Germline CDR1 and CDR2: MNHNS and SASEGT.

The chain joins TRBV7-9 to TRBJ1-3, with TRBD1 matching over 7 bases. Germline values: CDR1 SEHNR, CDR2 FQNEAQ (reference sequence). J lost 5 bases, V lost 3 bases, and 7 bases had no gene match. This CDR3 has 15 residues. CDR3 in amino acids: CASSFSGQARNTIYF. In DNA, the CDR3 is TGTGCCAGCAGCTTTAGCGGACAGGCCAGAAACACCATATATTTT.

The chain uses TRBV16 and TRBJ2-5, with 10 bases aligning to TRBD1. The CDR3 runs to 14 residues. Germline values: CDR1 KGHSY, CDR2 FQNENV. The V segment lost 1 base and the J segment 4 bases; nucleotides outside the gene matches: 0. The CDR3 here is CASSQWDRGETQYF. The CDR3 nucleotides are TGTGCCAGCAGCCAATGGGACAGGGGAGAGACCCAGTACTTC.

In regard to this clone: This sample includes further DNA sequences coding for the same CDR3. The V gene is TRBV15, the J gene TRBJ2-7; maybe TRBD1 (5 bases). This CDR3 comprises 13 residues. In germline, CDR1 is LNHNV, CDR2 YYDKDF (reference sequence). V was clipped by 0 bases and J by 3 bases, with 6 bases between them. In DNA, the CDR3 is TGTGCCACCAGCAGAGATCAGGGCTACGAGCAGTACTTC. Amino acids: CATSRDQGYEQYF.

This clone showed up just once. The chain is built from TRBV7-9 and TRBJ2-7; D not resolved. Germline V lookup: CDR1 SEHNR, CDR2 FQNEAQ (reference sequence). CDR3 length equals 12 residues. Deletions cut 1 base from V and 10 bases from J, with 11 bases between. The CDR3 here is CASSLELREQYF. CDR3 bases: TGTGCCAGCAGCTTAGAGTTGAGAGAACAGTACTTC.

This clone has only one observation. J is TRBJ2-2 and V is TRBV5-1; 7 positions match TRBD2. Losses at the gene ends were 5 bases for V and 1 base for J; bases not matched to a gene: 8. The germline CDR1 and CDR2 sequences are SGHRS and YFSETQ. CDR3 length: 16 amino acids. CDR3 nucleotide sequence: TGCGCCAGCAGGACCCTCGGGGGGAGGAACACCGGGGAGCTGTTTTTT. Amino acids: CASRTLGGRNTGELFF.

This sequence joins TRBV9 and TRBJ1-6, with D tentatively TRBD1 (5 bases). V was trimmed by 3 bases and J by 5 bases, leaving 21 bases between them. CDR1 and CDR2 from the germline V gene are SGDLS and YYNGEE. CDR3 length equals 18 residues. This CDR3 reads CASSAFDRSSGHNSPLHF. CDR3 sequence (DNA): TGTGCCAGCAGCGCATTCGACAGATCCTCCGGTCATAATTCACCCCTCCACTTT.

The V call is TRBV19, the J call TRBJ1-4; 8 bases agree with TRBD1. The CDR3 covers 14 residues. Germline assignment: CDR1 LNHDA and CDR2 SQIVND (reference sequence). Unmatched junction bases numbered 6, after V lost 6 bases and J lost 6 bases. The CDR3 region is CASRRDRRDEKLFF. DNA for the CDR3: TGTGCCAGTAGGAGGGACAGGAGAGATGAAAAACTGTTTTTT. The whole variable domain, filled in from reference TRBV19 and TRBJ1-4, reads DGGITQSPKYLFRKEGQNVTLSCEQNLNHDAMYWYRQDPGQGLRLIYYSQIVNDFQKGDIAEGYSVSREKKESFPLTVTSAQKNPTAFYLCASRRDRRDEKLFFGSGTQLSVL.

The J gene is TRBJ2-5, the V gene TRBV6-5; TRBD1 matches 7 bases. Losses at the gene ends were 6 bases for V and 4 bases for J; bases not matched to a gene: 8. The germline gives CDR1 MNHEY, CDR2 SVGAGI. This CDR3 spans 14 amino acids. CDR3: CASSATGVGETQYF. The CDR3 nucleotides are TGTGCCAGCAGCGCAACAGGGGTAGGAGAGACCCAGTACTTC.

V gene TRBV7-9 combines with J gene TRBJ1-1; D is possibly TRBD1 (6 bases). The germline CDR1 and CDR2 sequences are SEHNR and FQNEAQ (reference sequence). The ends were cut back, 1 base at V and 0 bases at J, with 15 bases in the middle. The CDR3 has 17 amino acids. The DNA of the CDR3 is TGTGCCAGCAGCTTAGATGGGCGGGGGGCGGTGAACACTGAAGCTTTCTTT. Amino acid sequence: CASSLDGRGAVNTEAFF.

This clone occurred once. This rearrangement joins TRBV5-5 to TRBJ2-2, with TRBD2 matching over 16 bases. V lost 4 bases to trimming and J lost 5 bases; unmatched junction nucleotides: 5. Germline assignment: CDR1 SGHKS and CDR2 YYEKEE (reference sequence). The CDR3 runs to 17 residues. CDR3: CASSPGLAGGPTGELFF. The CDR3 region has the DNA TGTGCCAGCAGCCCGGGACTAGCGGGGGGGCCGACCGGGGAGCTGTTTTTT. The full variable domain, completed using reference TRBV5-5 and TRBJ2-2, is DAGVTQSPTHLIKTRGQQVTLRCSPISGHKSVSWYQQVLGQGPQFIFQYYEKEERGRGNFPDRFSARQFPNYSSELNVNALLLGDSALYLCASSPGLAGGPTGELFFGEGSRLTVL.

The genes are TRBV4-3 and TRBJ2-6, with D perhaps TRBD1 (5 bases). This CDR3 is 17 amino acids long. Deletions cut 4 bases from V and 2 bases from J, with 15 bases between. Germline V gives CDR1 LGHNA, CDR2 YSLEER. CDR3 region: CASSRRQTLTGANVLTF. The CDR3 DNA follows: TGCGCCAGCAGCCGCCGACAGACACTTACTGGGGCCAACGTCCTGACTTTC.

The V and J genes are TRBV2 and TRBJ2-7; D might be TRBD2 (5 bases). The germline V and J ends were trimmed by 7 bases and 4 bases, with 14 bases remaining between them. Germline CDR1 is SNHLY and CDR2 is FYNNEI. CDR3 size: 13 residues. The CDR3 coding sequence is TGTGCCAGCAAATATAGTTGGACTTACGAGCAGTACTTC. Amino acid sequence: CASKYSWTYEQYF.

The V gene is TRBV28, the J gene TRBJ1-3, with 7 bases aligning to TRBD1. Unmatched junction bases numbered 13, after V lost 6 bases and J lost 2 bases. This CDR3 contains 17 residues. Germline V gene lookup returns CDR1 MDHEN and CDR2 SYDVKM. The CDR3 region is CASSPPGQFLPGNTIYF. The CDR3 coding sequence is TGTGCCAGCAGCCCCCCGGGACAGTTCCTTCCTGGAAACACCATATATTTT.

The chain uses TRBV21-1 and TRBJ2-7; TRBD1 is taken as the D call from the table, unchecked against the DNA. TRBV21-1 is flagged as a pseudogene. The CDR3 is made up of 12 amino acids. In DNA, the CDR3 is TGTGCCAGCGCGAGAGACAGCTACGAGCAGTACTTC. It encodes CASARDSYEQYF.

This clone was seen a few times. Relative to the germline gene, one junction end is altered; a read error may explain this. This chain connects TRBV7-9 to TRBJ2-2; tentatively, D is TRBD1 or TRBD2 (8 bases each). CDR1 and CDR2 from the germline V gene are SEHNR and FQNEAQ (reference sequence). This CDR3 spans 16 amino acids. CDR3 amino acids: CSSSLAGQVNTGELFF. The CDR3 nucleotides are TGTTCCAGCAGCTTAGCGGGACAGGTTAACACCGGGGAGCTGTTTTTT. Together with reference TRBV7-9 and TRBJ2-2, the CDR3 gives the full variable domain: DTGVSQNPRHKITKRGQNVTFRCDPISEHNRLYWYRQTLGQGPEFLTYFQNEAQLEKSRLLSDRFSAERPKGSFSTLEIQRTEQGDSAMYLCSSSLAGQVNTGELFFGEGSRLTVL.

The rearrangement joins TRBV10-3 to TRBJ1-5, with TRBD1 identical over 10 bases. Germline-derived CDR1 and CDR2 are ENHRY and SYGVKD. V shed 7 bases, J shed 3 bases, and the junction held 3 bases outside the gene matches. This CDR3 region has 14 residues. CDR3 sequence: CAIKGTGDNQPQHF. CDR3 DNA sequence: TGTGCCATCAAGGGGACAGGGGACAATCAGCCCCAGCATTTT.

This clone appeared a few times. This chain uses TRBV6-1 with TRBJ2-1, with D possibly being TRBD2 (6 bases). Germline V gene lookup returns CDR1 MNHNS and CDR2 SASEGT. Trimming left V 6 bases short and J 2 bases short, with 11 bases between. There are 14 residues in the CDR3. CDR3 amino acids: CASREGSAYNEQFF. The CDR3 DNA sequence: TGTGCCAGCAGGGAGGGCTCAGCCTACAATGAGCAGTTCTTC.

The rearrangement uses TRBV27 and TRBJ2-3; 7 positions match TRBD1. J was trimmed by 6 bases and V by 6 bases; bases with no gene match: 6. Germline V gene lookup returns CDR1 MNHEY and CDR2 SMNVEV (reference sequence). The CDR3 sequence is 13 residues long. This CDR3 is CASRAGGWDTQYF. CDR3 nucleotides: TGTGCCAGCAGGGCAGGGGGTTGGGATACGCAGTATTTT.

The CDR3: CASSQRRQGDQPQHF. The DNA for the CDR3 is TGTGCCAGCAGCCAACGGCGGCAGGGGGACCAGCCCCAGCATTTT. The chain combines TRBV16 with TRBJ1-5; TRBD1 matches at 7 bases. Germline CDR1 KGHSY, CDR2 FQNENV. V lost 2 bases, J lost 7 bases, and 8 bases stayed unmatched. This CDR3 spans 15 amino acids.

A remark on this clone: The junction does not match germline at one end; this may be a read error. The J gene is TRBJ2-7, the V gene TRBV7-9; D unclear. Germline V lookup: CDR1 SEHNR, CDR2 FQNEAQ (reference sequence). This CDR3 spans 13 amino acids. The CDR3 region has the DNA TGTTCCAGCAGCTTAGTTCGTCCCTACGAGCAGTACTTC. As protein: CSSSLVRPYEQYF.

The V and J genes are TRBV6-1 and TRBJ1-1; D remains ambiguous. V lost 5 bases, J lost 0 bases, and 13 bases lay in between. The CDR3 is 15 amino acids. From germline, CDR1 is MNHNS and CDR2 SASEGT. CDR3 residues: CASSIRENMNTEAFF. CDR3 coding DNA: TGTGCCAGCAGTATCCGGGAGAATATGAACACTGAAGCTTTCTTT.

This clone was seen only a few times. V and J are TRBV7-6 and TRBJ2-2; 8 bases align to TRBD1. The CDR3 runs to 15 residues. After removal of 4 bases from V and 1 base from J, the junction contained 2 bases not matched to a gene. Looked up from germline, CDR1 is SGHVS and CDR2 is FNYEAQ. CDR3 DNA: TGTGCCAGCAGCTCGACAGGGGTGAACACCGGGGAGCTGTTTTTT. It is translated as CASSSTGVNTGELFF.

CDR3 nucleotides: TGTGCCAGCAGCACCACAGGACAGGGCAATCAGCCCCAGCATTTT. The encoded protein is CASSTTGQGNQPQHF. The chain uses TRBV6-5 and TRBJ1-5; TRBD1 matches at 7 bases. V lost 6 bases, J lost 2 bases, and 7 bases stayed unmatched. The CDR3 has 15 amino acids. Germline V CDR1 and CDR2: MNHEY, SVGAGI.

V gene TRBV30 combines with J gene TRBJ2-1; D unresolved. In germline, CDR1 is GTSNPN, CDR2 SVGIG (reference sequence). With 0 bases removed from V and 7 bases from J, the gap between germline ends came to 16 bases. This CDR3 contains 15 residues. In DNA, the CDR3 is TGTGCCTGGAGTGTACGTCCTGAGATGCGGAATGAGCAGTTCTTC. It yields the protein CAWSVRPEMRNEQFF.

The chain couples TRBV19 to TRBJ2-5, with 12 positions matching TRBD2. The DNA end lines up better with TRBJ2-7; the J call may be wrong. The V gene's germline CDR1 is LNHDA and CDR2 SQIVND (reference sequence). The length of the CDR3 is 24 residues. The CDR3 nucleotides read TGTGCCAGTAGTCTTCCCCGGACAGGGGAGTCGATTACTAGCGGGAGGTCGGTAGTCTACGAGCAGTACTTC. It encodes CASSLPRTGESITSGRSVVYEQYF.

The chain is built from TRBV7-9 and TRBJ1-1; 10 bases map to TRBD1. V was pared by 8 bases and J by 5 bases, with 17 bases of the junction left unmatched. The CDR3 spans 17 residues. Per germline, CDR1 SEHNR and CDR2 FQNEAQ (reference sequence). CDR3 in amino acids: CASRLPPTRDRGTEAFF. The CDR3 nucleotides read TGTGCCAGCCGTTTACCCCCCACCCGGGACAGGGGAACTGAAGCTTTCTTT.